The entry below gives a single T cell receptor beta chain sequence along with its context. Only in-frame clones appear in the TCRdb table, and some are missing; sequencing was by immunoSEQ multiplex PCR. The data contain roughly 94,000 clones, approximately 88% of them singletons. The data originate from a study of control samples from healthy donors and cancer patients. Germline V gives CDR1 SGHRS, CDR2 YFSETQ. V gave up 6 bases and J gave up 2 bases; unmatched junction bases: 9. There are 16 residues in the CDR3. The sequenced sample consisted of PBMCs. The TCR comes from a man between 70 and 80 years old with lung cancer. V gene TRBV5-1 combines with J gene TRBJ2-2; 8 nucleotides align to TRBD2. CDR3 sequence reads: CASTFPGGVNTGELFF. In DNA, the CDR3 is TGCGCCAGCACTTTCCCGGGAGGGGTTAACACCGGGGAGCTGTTTTTT.